This passage covers 24 T cell receptor beta chains from one sample sequenced in a study of metastatic and nonmetastatic thyroid tumors. TCRdb reprocessed the PCR reads via MiXCR. Among approximately 17,000 clones listed, approximately 30% were seen once. Treatment of any kind had been given to no patient before thyroid surgery. The specimen sequenced was tumor tissue. The receptors stem from a female donor with papillary thyroid cancer or a benign thyroid nodule (not recorded which). Some clones in this sample may be carry-over from other donors' samples.

The sample holds many counts of this clone. This sample also contains other DNA sequences that code for the same CDR3. The chain recombines TRBV7-7 with TRBJ1-6; possible D gene TRBD1, 5 bases. This CDR3 region has 13 residues. Germline CDR1 SSHAT, CDR2 FNYEAQ (reference sequence). This chain's CDR3 is CASSRDQNSPLHF. DNA for the CDR3: TGTGCTAGCTCCCGGGACCAAAATTCACCCCTCCACTTT.

This clone appeared many times. The chain is built from TRBV6-1 and TRBJ2-2; D unclear. Germline CDR1 is MNHNS and CDR2 is SASEGT. The germline V and J ends were trimmed by 0 bases and 4 bases, with 6 bases remaining between them. The CDR3 contains 14 residues. As DNA, the CDR3 is TGTGCCAGCAGTGAAGCCCCAAGCACCGGGGAGCTGTTTTTT. This encodes CASSEAPSTGELFF.

In DNA form, the CDR3 reads TGTGCCAGCAGCCAGGGACTAGGTGAAGGTGAGCAGTTCTTC. It is translated as CASSQGLGEGEQFF. The chain links TRBV11-3 to TRBJ2-1; 8 bases are a match to TRBD2. The CDR3 contains 14 residues. Germline CDR1 and CDR2: SGHNT and YENEEA. The V gene end was trimmed by 5 bases and the J gene end by 9 bases; junction bases not matched to a gene: 9. Using reference TRBV11-3 and TRBJ2-1 for the parts outside the CDR3, the full variable domain is EAGVVQSPRYKIIEKKQPVAFWCNPISGHNTLYWYLQNLGQGPELLIRYENEEAVDDSQLPKDRFSAERLKGVDSTLKIQPAELGDSAVYLCASSQGLGEGEQFFGPGTRLTVL.

This clone was counted at least ten times. V is TRBV6-2 or TRBV6-3 and J is TRBJ2-4; TRBD2 matches at 7 bases. The germline V gene encodes CDR1 MNHEY and CDR2 SVGEGT. The CDR3 consists of 16 residues. V lost 7 bases to trimming and J lost 7 bases; unmatched junction nucleotides: 16. The CDR3 DNA reads TGTGCCAGCACCCCCTTGTGGAGCGGGGCGAGGAACATTCAGTACTTC. Translation: CASTPLWSGARNIQYF.

Many counts were recorded for this clone. This chain uses TRBV18 with TRBJ1-6, with a weak D call TRBD1 (6 bases). The V and J ends lost 3 bases and 9 bases respectively, with 12 bases between them. The CDR3 runs to 14 residues. CDR1 is KGHSH and CDR2 is LQKENI in the germline V gene. CDR3 loop: CASSPSDRPSPLHF. The CDR3 nucleotides are TGTGCCAGCTCACCGAGTGACAGGCCTTCACCCCTCCACTTT.

This clone is medium-sized in the sample. Other DNA sequences in this specimen translate into the identical CDR3. This sequence joins TRBV28 and TRBJ1-6, with D possibly being TRBD1 (5 bases). The CDR3 contains 14 residues. Trimming took 3 bases from V and 7 from J, leaving 10 bases between them. CDR1 and CDR2 from the germline V gene are MDHEN and SYDVKM. The CDR3 bases are TGTGCCAGCAGTTTTCTCGGGGGAAATTCACCCCTCCACTTT. Its translation: CASSFLGGNSPLHF.

This clone was picked up many times. The rearrangement uses TRBV18 and TRBJ2-5, with 12 bases fitting TRBD2. CDR3 length equals 16 residues. The germline gives CDR1 KGHSH, CDR2 LQKENI. Germline trimming cut 6 bases from V and 4 bases from J; bases unmatched to any gene: 9. Here the CDR3 reads CASSKLGLAGRETQYF. The CDR3 coding sequence is TGTGCCAGCTCGAAATTAGGACTAGCGGGGAGAGAGACCCAGTACTTC.

The genes are TRBV5-1 and TRBJ2-3; D possibly matches TRBD1 or TRBD2 (5 bases each). This CDR3 has 13 residues. The germline gives CDR1 SGHRS, CDR2 YFSETQ. V dropped 4 bases and J dropped 5 bases, with 11 bases sitting between them. The CDR3 DNA reads TGCGCCAGCAGCGAGATGAGGGGAGATACGCAGTATTTT. Protein: CASSEMRGDTQYF.

The sample holds many counts of this clone. CDR3 amino acids: CATSDPDTSSGNTIYF. The CDR3 nucleotides are TGTGCCACCAGTGACCCCGACACATCCTCTGGAAACACCATATATTTT. The chain joins TRBV24-1 to TRBJ1-3; no definite D call. Germline V gene lookup returns CDR1 KGHDR and CDR2 SFDVKD. V was shortened by 4 bases and J by 0 bases, with 12 bases between the two germline ends. This CDR3 region has 16 residues.

The table lists this clone with many counts. The chain employs TRBV20-1 and TRBJ2-1; the match to TRBD2 covers 13 bases. The CDR3 is made up of 20 amino acids. The ends lost 3 bases at V and 1 base at J; junction bases unmatched: 15. Germline lookup yields CDR1 DFQATT and CDR2 SNEGSKA (reference sequence). This CDR3 is CSASLPLGTSGTYSYNEQFF. The CDR3 region has the DNA TGCAGTGCTAGTCTTCCGCTCGGGACTAGCGGGACTTATTCCTACAATGAGCAGTTCTTC.

The chain carries TRBV20-1 and TRBJ2-7; perhaps TRBD2 as D (7 bases). The CDR3 totals 14 residues. Germline assignment: CDR1 DFQATT and CDR2 SNEGSKA (reference sequence). V was shortened by 0 bases and J by 5 bases, with 14 bases between the two germline ends. The CDR3 region is CSARDPIGGHEQYF. The CDR3 DNA sequence: TGCAGTGCTAGAGATCCTATCGGGGGGCACGAGCAGTACTTC.

This clone is medium-sized. J is TRBJ2-7 and V is TRBV5-1, with TRBD1 matching over 8 bases. V was pared by 3 bases and J by 0 bases, with 5 bases of the junction left unmatched. CDR1 is SGHRS and CDR2 is YFSETQ in the germline V gene. The CDR3 length is 15 residues. CDR3 protein: CASSWGQAPSYEQYF. DNA of the CDR3: TGCGCCAGCAGCTGGGGACAGGCCCCCTCCTACGAGCAGTACTTC.

In this sample, this clone turned up a few times. This sequence joins TRBV6-1 and TRBJ2-1; possibly TRBD2 for D (6 bases). Trimming cost V 6 bases and J 0 bases, with 12 bases left between them. This CDR3 is 15 amino acids long. Looked up from germline, CDR1 is MNHNS and CDR2 is SASEGT. The CDR3 sequence is CASSRESGSYNEQFF. The CDR3 coding sequence is TGTGCCAGCAGCCGGGAGTCTGGCTCCTACAATGAGCAGTTCTTC.

The J gene is TRBJ1-1, the V gene TRBV9, with 10 bases aligning to TRBD1. Unmatched junction bases numbered 8, after V lost 3 bases and J lost 0 bases. This CDR3 has 17 residues. The germline V gene has CDR1 SGDLS and CDR2 YYNGEE. The CDR3 spells CASSGRQGAGLNTEAFF. Here the CDR3 DNA reads TGTGCCAGCAGCGGAAGACAGGGGGCGGGATTGAACACTGAAGCTTTCTTT.

On this clone: The sample contains more than one DNA sequence encoding this CDR3. J is TRBJ1-1 and V is TRBV24-1; maybe TRBD1 (6 bases). CDR1 KGHDR and CDR2 SFDVKD come from the germline V gene. The CDR3 sequence is 12 residues long. With 4 bases removed from V and 14 bases from J, the gap between germline ends came to 16 bases. CDR3: CATSDRTGWAFF. The CDR3 DNA follows: TGTGCCACCAGTGACCGTACAGGGTGGGCCTTCTTT.

This clone showed up many times. The chain employs TRBV12-3 or TRBV12-4 and TRBJ1-1; the D gene is possibly TRBD1 (6 bases). The CDR3 spans 14 residues. V lost 5 bases, J lost 4 bases, and 14 bases lay in between. The CDR3 loop is CASSPGGAGTEAFF. The CDR3, as DNA: TGTGCCAGCAGTCCCGGGGGGGCTGGCACTGAAGCTTTCTTT.

The rearrangement joins TRBV27 to TRBJ2-2, with 8 bases aligning to TRBD1. CDR1 is MNHEY, CDR2 SMNVEV, per germline (reference sequence). V gave up 8 bases and J gave up 4 bases; unmatched junction bases: 9. This CDR3 is built from 15 residues. Written as DNA, the CDR3 is TGTGCCAGCCTCTCTATGGACAGGGTCACCGGGGAGCTGTTTTTT. As protein: CASLSMDRVTGELFF.

This clone counts as large. The chain has TRBV12-3 or TRBV12-4 and TRBJ2-7; 8 nucleotides match TRBD1. Trimming cost V 5 bases and J 4 bases; bases outside gene matches: 10. There are 15 residues in the CDR3. The CDR3 DNA reads TGTGCCAGCAGTATAGGACAGGGAAGGGGGTACGAGCAGTACTTC. Residues: CASSIGQGRGYEQYF.

This clone ranks as medium-sized (0.01 to 0.1%). This chain connects TRBV11-1 to TRBJ1-3, with D uncertain. Germline V CDR1 and CDR2: SGHAT, FQDESV (reference sequence). Trimming shortened V by 4 bases and J by 2 bases, and 6 bases separated the two germline ends. The CDR3 has 13 amino acids. CDR3 region: CASSSLTGNTIYF. DNA of the CDR3: TGTGCCAGCAGCTCGCTGACTGGAAACACCATATATTTT.

This chain uses TRBV7-8 with TRBJ2-5; TRBD2 matches 8 bases. V shed 8 bases and J 4 bases; nucleotides not matched to a gene: 9. The CDR3 length is 14 residues. The germline CDR1 and CDR2 sequences are SGHVS and FQNEAQ. Written as DNA, the CDR3 is TGTGCCAGCGGTCGGAGCGGGGGCGGAGAGACCCAGTACTTC. Translating it yields CASGRSGGGETQYF.

This rearrangement joins TRBV6-1 to TRBJ1-2; 10 bases align to TRBD1. Losses at the gene ends were 9 bases for V and 4 bases for J; bases not matched to a gene: 5. This CDR3 spans 13 amino acids. Per germline, CDR1 MNHNS and CDR2 SASEGT. The DNA of the CDR3 is TGTGCCAGTGAGACAGGGGGCAGCTATGGCTACACCTTC. This sequence encodes CASETGGSYGYTF.

CDR3: CASSIGRGGLRSNVLTF. The CDR3 coding sequence is TGTGCCAGTAGTATAGGACGTGGGGGCCTCAGGTCCAACGTCCTGACTTTC. The gene calls are TRBV19 and TRBJ2-6; D might be TRBD1 (6 bases). Per the germline V gene, CDR1 is LNHDA and CDR2 is SQIVND (reference sequence). This CDR3 is 17 amino acids long. V gave up 1 base and J gave up 8 bases, with 18 bases separating them.

This clone was recorded at least ten times. The genes are TRBV13 and TRBJ2-1, with 8 bases fitting TRBD2. The CDR3 covers 17 residues. V was pared by 2 bases and J by 0 bases, with 6 bases of the junction left unmatched. Germline V gene sequence: CDR1 PRHDT, CDR2 FYEKMQ (reference sequence). The CDR3 protein is CASSLSKAGGSYNEQFF. The DNA for the CDR3 is TGTGCCAGCAGCTTATCCAAGGCGGGAGGCTCCTACAATGAGCAGTTCTTC. The whole variable domain, filled in from reference TRBV13 and TRBJ2-1, reads AAGVIQSPRHLIKEKRETATLKCYPIPRHDTVYWYQQGPGQDPQFLISFYEKMQSDKGSIPDRFSAQQFSDYHSELNMSSLELGDSALYFCASSLSKAGGSYNEQFFGPGTRLTVL.

This clone came up a few times. Other DNA sequences from this sample encode an identical CDR3 as well. The V gene is TRBV6-1, the J gene TRBJ2-7, with D hard to call. V was trimmed by 6 bases and J by 6 bases, leaving 21 bases between them. Germline V gene lookup returns CDR1 MNHNS and CDR2 SASEGT. This CDR3 spans 15 amino acids. The CDR3 region is CASSPPGVGMGEQYF. CDR3 coding DNA: TGTGCCAGCAGCCCACCAGGTGTGGGGATGGGCGAGCAGTACTTC.